Below, 16 T cell receptor beta chains from the same sample are listed, as sequenced in a study of CD8+ T cells in alopecia areata. Extracted RNA was reverse transcribed, and the resulting cDNA served as sequencing template. The method was immunoSEQ multiplex PCR; TCRdb's version includes in-frame clones alone and lacks a portion of them. This sample carries about 19,000 clones, just under 60% of them seen once, and the ten largest clones take approximately 8%. Treatment specified: oral pan-JAK inhibitor, 5-10 mg twice daily. Those with alopecia areata gave lesional scalp punch biopsies and peripheral blood. The sequenced sample was skin, obtained at week 4, from a patient treated with tofacitinib. The receptors here all came from a human donor with alopecia areata.

The chain combines TRBV27 with TRBJ2-5; no clear D gene. V dropped 3 bases and J dropped 2 bases, with 7 bases sitting between them. The CDR3 consists of 13 residues. CDR1 is MNHEY and CDR2 is SMNVEV in the germline V gene (reference sequence). The CDR3, as DNA: TGTGCCAGCAGTTTGGGGAATCAAGAGACCCAGTACTTC. Translation gives CASSLGNQETQYF.

V gene TRBV4-3 combines with J gene TRBJ1-1; D unclear. Germline V gene lookup returns CDR1 LGHNA and CDR2 YSLEER. There are 14 residues in the CDR3. V lost 2 bases, J lost 5 bases, and 12 bases lay in between. The chain's CDR3 is CASSQMYDVTEAFF. CDR3 nucleotides: TGCGCCAGCAGCCAAATGTACGATGTTACTGAAGCTTTCTTT.

The V call is TRBV5-1, the J call TRBJ1-4; D perhaps matches TRBD1 (5 bases). The ends were cut back, 4 bases at V and 3 bases at J, with 13 bases in the middle. The CDR3 is 15 amino acids. The germline gives CDR1 SGHRS, CDR2 YFSETQ. The chain's CDR3 is CASSALDRPNEKLFF. CDR3 bases: TGCGCCAGCAGCGCCCTCGACAGACCTAATGAAAAACTGTTTTTT.

This clone was detected a few times. The gene calls are TRBV5-1 and TRBJ1-2; 10 nucleotides line up with TRBD1. The germline V gene encodes CDR1 SGHRS and CDR2 YFSETQ. With V trimmed by 1 base and J by 1 base, 4 bases remained unmatched. The CDR3 is 16 amino acids. The CDR3 spells CASSLRQGAYNYGYTF. For the CDR3, the DNA is TGCGCCAGCAGCTTGCGACAGGGGGCGTATAACTATGGCTACACCTTC.

The chain joins TRBV14 to TRBJ2-5; TRBD2 aligns across 9 bases. The CDR3 has 14 amino acids. J gave up 5 bases and V 2 bases, and 3 bases lay outside the gene matches. Germline CDR1 SGHDN, CDR2 FVKESK. Written as DNA, the CDR3 is TGTGCCAGCAGCCAACAAGGACTAGCGGAGACCCAGTACTTC. The encoded protein is CASSQQGLAETQYF.

J is TRBJ2-3 and V is TRBV6-6; 8 bases align to TRBD1. The CDR3 is made up of 16 amino acids. The germline V gene encodes CDR1 MNHNY and CDR2 SVGAGI (reference sequence). V lost 5 bases and J lost 1; bases outside the gene matches: 8. The CDR3 DNA reads as TGTGCCAGCAGTCGCCAGGGGGCTGTGGGCACAGATACGCAGTATTTT. This gives the protein CASSRQGAVGTDTQYF.

This chain links TRBV5-1 with TRBJ2-5; D possibly matches TRBD1 or TRBD2 (5 bases each). The J call could be wrong; TRBJ2-7 is a better fit for the DNA end. Germline V gene data show CDR1 as SGHRS and CDR2 as YFSETQ. CDR3 length: 15 amino acids. This CDR3 is CASSLLLGLGLEQYF. The CDR3 region has the DNA TGCGCCAGCAGCTTGTTGCTGGGGCTCGGACTCGAGCAGTACTTC.

This chain links TRBV7-2 with TRBJ1-2; tentative D call: TRBD1 (6 bases). The CDR3 is 16 residues long. Between the trimmed V and J ends, which lost 1 base and 8 bases, there was a span of 20 bases. Germline values: CDR1 SGHTA, CDR2 FQGNSA. The CDR3 protein is CASSLGQGTKRWGYTF. Here the CDR3 DNA reads TGTGCCAGCAGCTTAGGTCAGGGGACGAAGAGGTGGGGCTACACCTTC.

CDR3 residues: CSVKTGGWTDTQYF. The CDR3 DNA sequence: TGCAGCGTTAAGACAGGGGGCTGGACAGATACGCAGTATTTT. The V and J genes are TRBV29-1 and TRBJ2-3; 10 nucleotides line up with TRBD1. This CDR3 spans 14 amino acids. V was pared by 5 bases and J by 3 bases, with 5 bases of the junction left unmatched. Germline values: CDR1 SQVTM, CDR2 ANQGSEA.

With respect to this clone: The junction and the germline gene differ at one end; a read error may be behind it. The rearrangement links TRBV5-4 to TRBJ2-7; no firm D call. CDR3 length equals 13 residues. The germline gives CDR1 SGHNT, CDR2 YYREEE (reference sequence). CDR3 amino acids: CASIGPSNYEQYF. For the CDR3, the DNA is TGCGCCAGCATTGGTCCATCAAACTACGAGCAGTACTTC.

The DNA of the CDR3 is TGTGCCAGTACGGGGTTCGGAGGGGAGCTGTTTTTT. This gives the protein CASTGFGGELFF. V is TRBV19 and J is TRBJ2-2, with D perhaps TRBD2 (5 bases). The V end was cut by 7 bases, the J end by 8 bases, with 11 bases between. The CDR3 totals 12 residues. Germline-derived CDR1 and CDR2 are LNHDA and SQIVND (reference sequence).

The chain couples TRBV7-2 to TRBJ2-5; 9 positions agree with TRBD1. Germline V gene lookup returns CDR1 SGHTA and CDR2 FQGNSA. The CDR3 has 15 amino acids. V was clipped by 1 base and J by 11 bases; unmatched bases: 11. The CDR3 sequence is CASSLDVGQGSSQYF. In nucleotides, the CDR3 is TGTGCCAGCAGCTTAGATGTCGGACAGGGGAGTTCACAGTACTTC.

The V gene is TRBV28, the J gene TRBJ1-1; possible D gene TRBD1, 6 bases. This CDR3 has 13 amino acids. Germline values: CDR1 MDHEN, CDR2 SYDVKM. With 10 bases removed from V and 0 bases from J, the gap between germline ends came to 12 bases. The CDR3 loop is CANRTAMNTEAFF. CDR3 DNA: TGTGCCAACAGGACAGCCATGAACACTGAAGCTTTCTTT. The complete variable domain, with remaining parts taken from reference TRBV28 and TRBJ1-1, reads DVKVTQSSRYLVKRTGEKVFLECVQDMDHENMFWYRQDPGLGLRLIYFSYDVKMKEKGDIPEGYSVSREKKERFSLILESASTNQTSMYLCANRTAMNTEAFFGQGTRLTVV.

This clone was picked up a small number of times. V gene TRBV28 combines with J gene TRBJ1-6; tentative D call: TRBD1 (6 bases). The length of the CDR3 is 17 residues. Trimming took off 5 bases at V and 10 bases at J, with 24 bases between the two ends. Germline loops: CDR1 MDHEN, CDR2 SYDVKM. The CDR3 reads CASSPIKGQGSGSPLHF. DNA of the CDR3: TGTGCCAGCAGTCCCATTAAGGGGCAGGGGTCAGGCTCACCCCTCCACTTT.

The CDR3 sequence is CASSGDISNQPQHF. The CDR3 bases are TGTGCCAGTAGTGGGGACATTAGCAATCAGCCCCAGCATTTT. The chain combines TRBV19 with TRBJ1-5, with D perhaps matching TRBD1 (6 bases). The CDR3 runs to 14 residues. The ends were cut back, 5 bases at V and 0 bases at J, with 8 bases in the middle. Germline V gives CDR1 LNHDA, CDR2 SQIVND (reference sequence).

This chain connects TRBV4-3 to TRBJ2-7; tentatively, D is TRBD1 or TRBD2 (5 bases each). The CDR3 is 14 amino acids. Germline CDR1 LGHNA, CDR2 YSLEER. The V end lost 7 bases, the J end lost 0 bases, and 13 bases lay between the germline ends. The CDR3 reads CASNLQGPSYEQYF. CDR3 DNA: TGCGCCAGCAATCTGCAGGGACCCTCCTACGAGCAGTACTTC.